This T cell receptor beta chain emerged from a study of blood T cell repertoires in COVID-19. Looking at the study overall: Whether acute or convalescent, the COVID-19 samples came from the United States, Italy and Spain. From T cells, B-cell-depleted T cells, or PBMCs came the material, which was cDNA or gDNA.

V was cut by 3 bases and J by 4 bases, with 15 bases left in between. The V gene's germline CDR1 is SGHTA and CDR2 FQGNSA. The CDR3 is 15 amino acids. Produced via immunoSEQ multiplex PCR; TCRdb's table is partial and in-frame only. The sample records about 75,000 clones, approximately 74% being singletons. The TCR originated in a human donor with acute or convalescent COVID-19. The donor label of this sample is uncertain. The rearrangement links TRBV7-2 to TRBJ2-5, with D unclear. The sequenced material came from peripheral blood. CDR3 nucleotides: TGTGCCAGCAGCTTCGGGTCCTCCGAATTAGAGACCCAGTACTTC. The encoded protein is CASSFGSSELETQYF.